This T cell receptor beta chain comes out of a study of TIL therapy for anti-PD-1-resistant metastatic lung cancer. Overall study context: Tumors had a median PD-L1 proportion score of around 6.4%.

The immunoSEQ assay was v3. Sequencing depth was 2 million to 2.5 million read pairs for survey level, about 5-6 million for deep. Clones were sequenced by immunoSEQ multiplex PCR, and TCRdb holds only the in-frame ones, with some missing. The sample lists about 57,000 clones, around three quarters occurring once. This clone was detected only a few times. Germline V gene lookup returns CDR1 SGHNT and CDR2 YENEEA. The J segment lost 0 bases and the V segment lost 3 bases, leaving 10 bases of the junction unmatched. This CDR3 region has 18 residues. Stated time point: pre-treatment sample, taken before nivolumab and TIL therapy.

The sample here was blood, taken at baseline. V gene TRBV11-3 combines with J gene TRBJ2-2; 7 bases map to TRBD1. The source is a woman aged 30-79 years with non-small cell lung cancer. CDR3 DNA: TGTGCCAGCAGCTTGGACTCGCTCGGGACAGCGAACACCGGGGAGCTGTTTTTT. Amino acid sequence: CASSLDSLGTANTGELFF.